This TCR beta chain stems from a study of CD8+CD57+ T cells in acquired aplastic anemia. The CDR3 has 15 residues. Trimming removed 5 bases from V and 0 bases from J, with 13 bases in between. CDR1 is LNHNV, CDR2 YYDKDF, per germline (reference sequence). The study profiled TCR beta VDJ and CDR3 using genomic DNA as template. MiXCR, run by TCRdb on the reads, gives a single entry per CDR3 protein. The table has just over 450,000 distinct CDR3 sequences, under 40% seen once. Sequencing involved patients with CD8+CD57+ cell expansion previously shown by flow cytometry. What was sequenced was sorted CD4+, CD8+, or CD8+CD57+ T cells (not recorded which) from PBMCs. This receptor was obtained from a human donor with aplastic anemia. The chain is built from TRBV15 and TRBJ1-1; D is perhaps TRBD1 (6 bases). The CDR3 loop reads CATSPATGLNTEAFF. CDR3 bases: TGTGCCACCAGCCCGGCTACAGGGTTGAACACTGAAGCTTTCTTT.